One and the same sample provided the 30 T cell receptor beta chains below, sequenced in a study of blood T cells in healthy people across ages. PCR was performed a second time for 7 to 11 cycles using a sample-barcoded 5' primer and a J-beta primer mix. TCRdb re-called the 5' RACE reads with MiXCR, one entry per CDR3 protein. The profile covers about 1.7 million distinct CDR3 sequences, with under 30% appearing a single time and around 7.7% taken by the ten largest. Sequencing used blood. The source is a woman in her 30s in good health.

This clonotype was recorded a few times. CDR3 in amino acids: CSVGARGRSTDTQYF. DNA of the CDR3: TGCAGCGTTGGGGCGCGGGGACGGAGCACAGATACGCAGTATTTT. The V gene is TRBV29-1, the J gene TRBJ2-3, with D possibly matching TRBD2 (6 bases). Germline loops: CDR1 SQVTM, CDR2 ANQGSEA. V dropped 4 bases and J dropped 0 bases, with 14 bases sitting between them. The CDR3 extends over 15 amino acids.

The gene calls are TRBV24-1 and TRBJ2-2, with 7 bases fitting TRBD1. V lost 7 bases to trimming and J lost 4 bases; unmatched junction nucleotides: 2. The CDR3 contains 13 residues. CDR1 and CDR2 from the germline V gene are KGHDR and SFDVKD. This chain's CDR3 is CATRQGTTGELFF. The CDR3 DNA sequence: TGTGCCACCAGACAGGGGACCACCGGGGAGCTGTTTTTT.

This clonotype was seen at least ten times. V is TRBV7-9 and J is TRBJ2-5; D is perhaps TRBD2 (7 bases). V lost 6 bases and J lost 1, with 21 bases in between. Germline V lookup: CDR1 SEHNR, CDR2 FQNEAQ (reference sequence). The CDR3 totals 17 residues. The CDR3 protein is CASRTTQGGEFQETQYF. The CDR3 nucleotides are TGTGCCAGCAGGACGACCCAAGGGGGGGAGTTCCAAGAGACCCAGTACTTC.

The V and J genes are TRBV7-2 and TRBJ2-1, with 11 bases identical to TRBD2. In germline, CDR1 is SGHTA, CDR2 FQGNSA. CDR3 length: 16 residues. V lost 2 bases and J lost 8; bases outside the gene matches: 8. CDR3 sequence reads: CASSLRVAGGRDEQFF. DNA of the CDR3: TGTGCCAGCAGCTTAAGAGTAGCGGGAGGGCGTGATGAGCAGTTCTTC.

Only a few counts were recorded for this clonotype. The chain recombines TRBV7-2 with TRBJ2-5, with D tentatively TRBD1 or TRBD2 (5 bases each). TRBJ2-7 explains the end of the DNA better; the J call may be wrong. Germline assignment: CDR1 SGHTA and CDR2 FQGNSA. This CDR3 comprises 16 residues. The CDR3 region has the DNA TGTGCCAGCAGCTCTCCGGGACGGGTTTCGGGCTACGAGCAGTACTTC. As protein: CASSSPGRVSGYEQYF.

This clonotype was observed at least ten times. The V and J genes are TRBV5-1 and TRBJ2-1; 10 bases fit TRBD2. Germline V gene sequence: CDR1 SGHRS, CDR2 YFSETQ. The CDR3 extends over 14 amino acids. V lost 4 bases, J lost 5 bases, and 3 bases stayed unmatched. DNA for the CDR3: TGCGCCAGCAGCAATAGCGGGGGGAACAATGAGCAGTTCTTC. This gives the protein CASSNSGGNNEQFF. Variable domain in full (rest from reference TRBV5-1 and TRBJ2-1): KAGVTQTPRYLIKTRGQQVTLSCSPISGHRSVSWYQQTPGQGLQFLFEYFSETQRNKGNFPGRFSGRQFSNSRSEMNVSTLELGDSALYLCASSNSGGNNEQFFGPGTRLTVL.

Notes on this clonotype: This may be a read error: a much more frequent sequence differs by one nucleotide. The chain employs TRBV29-1 and TRBJ2-4; TRBD1 aligns across 7 bases. The CDR3 extends over 14 amino acids. CDR1 SQVTM and CDR2 ANQGSEA come from the germline V gene. The CDR3 sequence is CNAGTVLAKNIQYF. The CDR3 DNA sequence: TGCAACGCCGGGACAGTACTAGCCAAAAACATTCAGTACTTC.

The chain is built from TRBV28 and TRBJ1-5; 9 bases align to TRBD1. CDR1 and CDR2 from the germline V gene are MDHEN and SYDVKM. Unmatched junction bases numbered 6, after V lost 8 bases and J lost 4 bases. The CDR3 extends over 14 amino acids. The CDR3 DNA reads TGTGCCAGCGTCCGGGACAGGGTAAATCAGCCCCAGCATTTT. Translated: CASVRDRVNQPQHF.

Comment on this clonotype: A read error may be the cause here, since a much bigger clone is one base away. The genes are TRBV20-1 and TRBJ1-5, with no clear D. The CDR3 is 14 residues long. The V gene's germline CDR1 is DFQATT and CDR2 SNEGSKA (reference sequence). The DNA of the CDR3 is TGCAGTGCTAGAGATTTGGGGAGCAATCAGCCCCGGCATTTT. Its translation: CSARDLGSNQPRHF.

The chain couples TRBV11-3 to TRBJ2-1; TRBD2 is a possible D gene (6 bases). Germline V gene lookup returns CDR1 SGHNT and CDR2 YENEEA. The V end was cut by 6 bases, the J end by 2 bases, with 17 bases between. The CDR3 loop spans 16 amino acids. The CDR3 nucleotides are TGTGCCAGCAGTGGGGGACGTGCGGGACCCTACAATGAGCAGTTCTTC. It encodes CASSGGRAGPYNEQFF. The entire variable domain, with the rest obtained from reference TRBV11-3 and TRBJ2-1, is as follows: EAGVVQSPRYKIIEKKQPVAFWCNPISGHNTLYWYLQNLGQGPELLIRYENEEAVDDSQLPKDRFSAERLKGVDSTLKIQPAELGDSAVYLCASSGGRAGPYNEQFFGPGTRLTVL.

The chain has TRBV5-1 and TRBJ2-2, with 7 positions matching TRBD1. The length of the CDR3 is 15 residues. The trim removed 0 bases at V and 6 bases at J, leaving 5 bases unmatched. CDR1 is SGHRS and CDR2 is YFSETQ in the germline V gene. The CDR3 nucleotides read TGCGCCAGCAGCTTGGAGTCAGGGGGAGCCGGGGAGCTGTTTTTT. It translates to CASSLESGGAGELFF.

This chain links TRBV12-3 or TRBV12-4 with TRBJ1-2; the D gene is possibly TRBD1 (5 bases). V was clipped by 5 bases and J by 3 bases, with 13 bases between them. The CDR3 has 14 residues. The CDR3 nucleotides read TGTGCCAGCAGTCCGCCCCGGACATACTATGGCTACACCTTC. Its translation: CASSPPRTYYGYTF.

Points on this clonotype: With a much larger clone just one base away, this may be a read error. The chain employs TRBV10-3 and TRBJ2-1; the D gene could be TRBD1 or TRBD2 (5 bases each). This CDR3 has 15 amino acids. CDR1 and CDR2 from the germline V gene are ENHRY and SYGVKD. CDR3 amino acids: CAIGDTTWDGDEQFF. The CDR3 nucleotides are TGTGCCATCGGTGATACGACGTGGGACGGGGATGAGCAGTTCTTC.

On this clonotype: This sequence may be a read error, since a much larger clone differs from it by one base. The chain combines TRBV28 with TRBJ1-6; weak D call: TRBD1 (5 bases). The ends were cut back, 2 bases at V and 3 bases at J, with 20 bases in the middle. CDR3 length equals 19 residues. Germline CDR1 MDHEN, CDR2 SYDVKM. The CDR3 region has the DNA TGTGCCAGCAGTTTAGGCAGATTTGAGGGGTATGGCTATAATTCACCCCTCCACTTT. This gives the protein CASSLGRFEGYGYNSPLHF.

This chain uses TRBV15 with TRBJ2-1; 7 bases are a match to TRBD1. Germline CDR1 is LNHNV and CDR2 is YYDKDF (reference sequence). CDR3 size: 17 residues. J lost 0 bases, V lost 1 base, and 6 bases had no gene match. CDR3 in amino acids: CATSRVGTESSYNEQFF. In nucleotides, the CDR3 is TGTGCCACCAGCAGAGTTGGGACAGAGAGCTCCTACAATGAGCAGTTCTTC.

The chain carries TRBV29-1 and TRBJ2-1; D assignment may be TRBD1 or TRBD2 (5 bases each). There are 14 residues in the CDR3. Per the germline V gene, CDR1 is SQVTM and CDR2 is ANQGSEA. V was trimmed by 3 bases and J by 4 bases, leaving 13 bases between them. The CDR3 coding sequence is TGCAGCGTTGAGGGCAACGAGGGGTACAATGAGCAGTTCTTC. It translates to CSVEGNEGYNEQFF.

The rearrangement uses TRBV2 and TRBJ2-4, with 8 bases lining up with TRBD2. The V gene end was trimmed by 5 bases and the J gene end by 13 bases; junction bases not matched to a gene: 10. CDR3 length: 13 amino acids. The germline CDR1 and CDR2 sequences are SNHLY and FYNNEI. The CDR3 DNA reads TGTGCCAGCAGTTGGACTAGCCGGGGGGAGCAGTACTTC. As protein: CASSWTSRGEQYF.

The V call is TRBV3-1, the J call TRBJ1-5; TRBD1 matches 7 bases. This CDR3 is 15 amino acids long. Germline values: CDR1 LGHDT, CDR2 YNNKEL (reference sequence). V was pared by 0 bases and J by 6 bases, with 5 bases of the junction left unmatched. The DNA for the CDR3 is TGTGCCAGCAGCCAAGATTCAACAGGGGCTCAGCCCCAGCATTTT. Translation: CASSQDSTGAQPQHF. The full variable domain, completed using reference TRBV3-1 and TRBJ1-5, is DTAVSQTPKYLVTQMGNDKSIKCEQNLGHDTMYWYKQDSKKFLKIMFSYNNKELIINETVPNRFSPKSPDKAHLNLHINSLELGDSAVYFCASSQDSTGAQPQHFGDGTRLSIL.

The rearrangement links TRBV2 to TRBJ1-5; 7 nucleotides align to TRBD1. The CDR3 runs 15 residues. V shed 4 bases and J 0 bases; nucleotides not matched to a gene: 3. CDR1 and CDR2 from the germline V gene are SNHLY and FYNNEI. CDR3 DNA sequence: TGTGCCAGCAGTGGGACAGGTTATAGCAATCAGCCCCAGCATTTT. Its protein is CASSGTGYSNQPQHF.

The CDR3 loop reads CASGARGPTDTQYF. The CDR3, as DNA: TGTGCCAGCGGAGCGAGGGGTCCCACAGATACGCAGTATTTT. The chain links TRBV12-3 or TRBV12-4 to TRBJ2-3; D might be TRBD1 or TRBD2, each matching 5 bases. This CDR3 is 14 amino acids long. Trimming took 8 bases from V and 2 from J, leaving 14 bases between them.

A word on this clonotype: A much larger clone lies one base from this, so it may be a read error. The V and J genes are TRBV7-2 and TRBJ2-1; D is possibly TRBD2 (5 bases). The CDR3 runs 14 residues. CDR1 is SGHTA and CDR2 is FQGNSA in the germline V gene. The CDR3 DNA is TGTGCCAGCTGCTTTGATCGGGGATACAATGAGCAGTTCTTC. This encodes CASCFDRGYNEQFF.

The chain employs TRBV12-3 or TRBV12-4 and TRBJ1-5; 9 bases line up with TRBD1. J was trimmed by 0 bases and V by 6 bases; bases with no gene match: 12. CDR3 length: 18 residues. CDR3 region: CASRAGQGRGYSNQPQHF. Here the CDR3 DNA reads TGTGCCAGCAGAGCCGGACAGGGGAGAGGATATAGCAATCAGCCCCAGCATTTT.

The rearrangement links TRBV18 to TRBJ1-2, with no clear D. V lost 3 bases to trimming and J lost 4 bases, with 15 bases between them. Germline values: CDR1 KGHSH, CDR2 LQKENI. CDR3 length: 15 residues. CDR3 sequence (DNA): TGTGCCAGCTCACCCTTGGAACAACCTCCCTATGGCTACACCTTC. Translated, it gives CASSPLEQPPYGYTF.

CDR3: CAGTRANYGYTF. The CDR3 coding sequence is TGTGCCGGCACGAGAGCTAACTATGGCTACACCTTC. The rearrangement joins TRBV2 to TRBJ1-2; D is undetermined. V gave up 11 bases and J gave up 0 bases, with 10 bases separating them. Germline V gene data show CDR1 as SNHLY and CDR2 as FYNNEI. The CDR3 is 12 residues long.

The rearrangement uses TRBV28 and TRBJ1-1; D unclear. The CDR3 loop spans 13 amino acids. In germline, CDR1 is MDHEN, CDR2 SYDVKM. Trimming cost V 7 bases and J 5 bases, with 14 bases left between them. The CDR3 region is CASTQFQRTEAFF. The CDR3 DNA is TGTGCCAGCACCCAATTTCAGCGGACTGAAGCTTTCTTT.

Worth noting for this clonotype: A much larger clone differs by one base, so this may be a read error. CDR3 region: CANSQVGLAYNEQFF. The CDR3 coding sequence is TGCGCCAACAGCCAAGTTGGGCTAGCCTACAATGAGCAGTTCTTC. The V call is TRBV4-3, the J call TRBJ2-1; D not certain. Germline CDR1 is LGHNA and CDR2 is YSLEER. There are 15 residues in the CDR3.

This clonotype was found a few times. The chain carries TRBV21-1 and TRBJ2-7; TRBD1, the table's D call, lacks a check against the DNA. TRBV21-1 has pseudogene status. The CDR3 sequence is 16 residues long. CDR3 sequence (DNA): TGTGCCAGCAGCCCCTCAGGGATATCCTATTCCTACGAGCAGTACTTC. Its protein product is CASSPSGISYSYEQYF.

The chain joins TRBV6-2 or TRBV6-3 to TRBJ2-5, with unresolved D. Germline V CDR1 and CDR2: MNHEY, SVGEGT. The V end was cut by 2 bases, the J end by 3 bases, with 7 bases between. The length of the CDR3 is 13 residues. The CDR3: CASSYPVKETQYF. The CDR3 DNA is TGTGCCAGCAGTTACCCGGTCAAAGAGACCCAGTACTTC.

As regards this clonotype: With a much larger clone just one base away, this may be a read error. The V call is TRBV12-3 or TRBV12-4, the J call TRBJ2-7, with D perhaps assigned TRBD1 or TRBD2 (5 bases each). There are 15 residues in the CDR3. Written as DNA, the CDR3 is TGTGCCAGCAGTGGAACCGGGGCAGCACCCTACAAGCAGTACTTC. Protein sequence: CASSGTGAAPYKQYF.

Comments on this clonotype: This clone may be a read error of a much larger clone one base away. The rearrangement links TRBV15 to TRBJ2-4; 7 bases are shared with TRBD2. The CDR3 consists of 13 residues. J gave up 13 bases and V 5 bases, and 11 bases lay outside the gene matches. The germline V gene has CDR1 LNHNV and CDR2 YYDKDF (reference sequence). DNA of the CDR3: TGTGCCACCAGCGGGACTACAAGCAATGAGCAGTACTTC. Amino acid sequence: CATSGTTSNEQYF. Based on the CDR3 plus reference TRBV15 and TRBJ2-4, the full variable domain is DAMVIQNPRYQVTQFGKPVTLSCSQTLNHNVMYWYQQKSSQAPKLLFHYYDKDFNNEADTPDNFQSRRPNTSFCFLDIRSPGLGDTAMYLCATSGTTSNEQYFGAGTRLSVL.